The 16 T cell receptor beta chains below come from one sample, sequenced in a study of T cell clonotyping in hematopoietic cell transplantation. Sequencing used immunoSEQ multiplex PCR; TCRdb keeps in-frame clones, though not all of them. The sample contains about 28,000 clones, less than 85% of which appear only once. The time point is: recipient sample about 28 days before transplant, after cytoreduction. This specimen consisted of peripheral blood mononuclear cells, obtained before stem cell transplant. The receptors derive from a man aged 35 to 55 with acute myeloid leukemia. Some clones in this sample may be carry-over from other donors' samples.

CDR3 region: CASSLLWRRGDQPQHF. DNA for the CDR3: TGCGCCAGCAGCCTTCTCTGGCGTCGAGGGGATCAGCCCCAGCATTTT. V and J are TRBV4-3 and TRBJ1-5; D may be TRBD1 (5 bases). Germline V lookup: CDR1 LGHNA, CDR2 YSLEER. The CDR3 is 16 residues long. The V gene lost 4 bases and the J gene lost 5 bases, with 18 bases spanning the gap.

The CDR3 bases are TGTGCCAGCAGCCCAGGGACTAGCGGGAATTTCTACGAGCAGTACTTC. Its translation: CASSPGTSGNFYEQYF. The V and J genes are TRBV11-2 and TRBJ2-7; 13 bases align to TRBD2. Trimming cost V 5 bases and J 3 bases; bases outside gene matches: 7. The CDR3 has 16 amino acids. The germline V gene encodes CDR1 SGHAT and CDR2 FQNNGV.

The chain joins TRBV6-1 to TRBJ2-7; D is perhaps TRBD1 or TRBD2 (5 bases each). Trimming took off 1 base at V and 6 bases at J, with 13 bases between the two ends. Germline V gene lookup returns CDR1 MNHNS and CDR2 SASEGT. The CDR3 covers 14 residues. The CDR3 spells CASSEVSAGGEQYF. The CDR3 DNA follows: TGTGCCAGCAGTGAAGTAAGTGCTGGGGGCGAGCAGTACTTC.

The CDR3 nucleotides read TGTGCCTGGATCGGTAAGAGCGGAACGAACACCGGGGAGCTGTTTTTT. Amino acid sequence: CAWIGKSGTNTGELFF. V is TRBV30 and J is TRBJ2-2; the D gene is possibly TRBD2 (5 bases). The V gene's germline CDR1 is GTSNPN and CDR2 SVGIG (reference sequence). The CDR3 loop spans 16 amino acids. V was cut by 4 bases and J by 0 bases, with 15 bases left in between.

The chain recombines TRBV5-6 with TRBJ2-7; D is ambiguous. The CDR3 consists of 14 residues. The germline V and J ends were trimmed by 2 bases and 2 bases, with 11 bases remaining between them. Germline CDR1 SGHDT, CDR2 YYEEEE. Written as DNA, the CDR3 is TGTGCCAGCAGCTTTGAACAGACCCCCTACGAGCAGTACTTC. Protein sequence: CASSFEQTPYEQYF.

The chain uses TRBV5-6 and TRBJ1-6; possibly TRBD1 for D (6 bases). The CDR3 covers 15 residues. Germline CDR1 and CDR2: SGHDT and YYEEEE. V was cut by 5 bases and J by 2 bases, with 11 bases left in between. Here the CDR3 DNA reads TGTGCCAGCAGTTATCAGGGGACCTATAATTCACCCCTCCACTTT. This codes for CASSYQGTYNSPLHF.

The V call is TRBV7-9, the J call TRBJ2-3; D not resolved. Trimming removed 5 bases from V and 2 bases from J, with 11 bases in between. The CDR3 runs to 14 residues. Germline loops: CDR1 SEHNR, CDR2 FQNEAQ (reference sequence). The CDR3 loop is CASSPVGSTDTQYF. CDR3 DNA: TGTGCCAGCAGCCCCGTGGGATCCACAGATACGCAGTATTTT.

CDR3 in DNA: TGTGCCAGCGGGACAGGGGGCTCCTACGAGCAGTACTTC. Protein sequence: CASGTGGSYEQYF. The V call is TRBV6-6, the J call TRBJ2-7, with 11 bases fitting TRBD1. There are 13 residues in the CDR3. The trim removed 8 bases at V and 0 bases at J, leaving 0 bases unmatched. Germline assignment: CDR1 MNHNY and CDR2 SVGAGI (reference sequence).

This clone appeared a single time. The chain is built from TRBV4-2 and TRBJ2-1, with D possibly TRBD2 on 6 matching bases. This CDR3 has 17 amino acids. The V and J ends lost 0 bases and 4 bases respectively, with 16 bases between them. Germline V gene data show CDR1 as LGHNA and CDR2 as YNFKEQ. CDR3 nucleotide sequence: TGTGCCAGCAGCCAAGATCGCCGGCGGGGATCGTACAATGAGCAGTTCTTC. It codes for CASSQDRRRGSYNEQFF.

This rearrangement joins TRBV11-2 to TRBJ1-2; 7 bases are a match to TRBD1. V trimming: 1 base; J trimming: 4 bases; junction bases outside the gene matches: 9. Germline-derived CDR1 and CDR2 are SGHAT and FQNNGV. This CDR3 has 16 amino acids. CDR3 loop: CASSLALSRGSYGYTF. DNA for the CDR3: TGTGCCAGCAGCTTAGCCCTCTCCAGGGGGTCCTATGGCTACACCTTC.

This clone appeared a few times. The chain uses TRBV5-6 and TRBJ1-1; unclear D gene. The CDR3 extends over 14 amino acids. Germline CDR1 is SGHDT and CDR2 is YYEEEE. V was pared by 0 bases and J by 2 bases, with 8 bases between. The CDR3 loop is CASSLAGSNTEAFF. CDR3 in DNA: TGTGCCAGCAGCTTGGCGGGCAGCAACACTGAAGCTTTCTTT.

This clone was counted once. The V call is TRBV30, the J call TRBJ1-1; D is undetermined. CDR3 length equals 13 residues. The germline V gene has CDR1 GTSNPN and CDR2 SVGIG (reference sequence). V was cut by 2 bases and J by 4 bases, with 11 bases left in between. Written as DNA, the CDR3 is TGTGCCTGGAGTTTTATGCCTAGCACTGAAGCTTTCTTT. Amino acid sequence: CAWSFMPSTEAFF.

The gene calls are TRBV6-1 and TRBJ1-2, with 7 bases that match TRBD1. Germline lookup yields CDR1 MNHNS and CDR2 SASEGT. The CDR3 length is 13 residues. V lost 6 bases and J lost 7; bases outside the gene matches: 8. The chain's CDR3 is CASSVQGWSGYTF. CDR3 DNA sequence: TGTGCCAGCAGCGTACAGGGGTGGAGTGGCTACACCTTC.

The chain has TRBV7-2 and TRBJ1-2; D possibly corresponds to TRBD1 (5 bases). Germline loops: CDR1 SGHTA, CDR2 FQGNSA. V was shortened by 0 bases and J by 0 bases, with 11 bases between the two germline ends. CDR3 length: 16 residues. CDR3 DNA: TGTGCCAGCAGCTTAGCGGGACCGCTTACTAACTATGGCTACACCTTC. This codes for CASSLAGPLTNYGYTF.

V usage is TRBV5-1 and J usage is TRBJ1-1; 7 bases agree with TRBD1. The CDR3 consists of 15 residues. CDR1 is SGHRS, CDR2 YFSETQ, per germline. V trimming: 2 bases; J trimming: 1 base; junction bases outside the gene matches: 5. The DNA for the CDR3 is TGCGCCAGCAGCTTAGGTGCAGGGGGGAACACTGAAGCTTTCTTT. Its protein is CASSLGAGGNTEAFF.

The chain has TRBV19 and TRBJ1-3; D gene ambiguous. Trimming removed 3 bases at V and 2 bases at J, with 11 bases between. Germline assignment: CDR1 LNHDA and CDR2 SQIVND (reference sequence). The CDR3 has 15 amino acids. The DNA of the CDR3 is TGTGCCAGTAGTATTTCGGCAACAGCTGGAAACACCATATATTTT. Protein product: CASSISATAGNTIYF.